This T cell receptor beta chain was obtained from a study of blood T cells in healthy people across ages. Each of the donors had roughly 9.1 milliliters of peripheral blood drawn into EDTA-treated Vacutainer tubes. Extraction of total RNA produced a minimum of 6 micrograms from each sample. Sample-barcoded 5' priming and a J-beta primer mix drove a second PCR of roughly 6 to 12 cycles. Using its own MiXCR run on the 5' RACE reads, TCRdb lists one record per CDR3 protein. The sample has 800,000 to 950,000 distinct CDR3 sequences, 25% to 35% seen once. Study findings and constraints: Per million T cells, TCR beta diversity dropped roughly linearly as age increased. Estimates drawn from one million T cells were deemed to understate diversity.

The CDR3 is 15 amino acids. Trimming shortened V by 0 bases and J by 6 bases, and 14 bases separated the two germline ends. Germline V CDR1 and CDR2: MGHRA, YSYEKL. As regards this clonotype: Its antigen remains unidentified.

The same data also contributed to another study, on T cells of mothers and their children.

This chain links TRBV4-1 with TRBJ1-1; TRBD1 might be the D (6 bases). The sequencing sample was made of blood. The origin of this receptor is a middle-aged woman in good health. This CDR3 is CASSQEAGAGSEAFF. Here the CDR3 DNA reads TGCGCCAGCAGCCAAGAGGCGGGGGCCGGTTCTGAAGCTTTCTTT.